The 8 T cell receptor beta chains listed next were all sequenced from one sample in a study of shared clonotypes between healthy human individuals. Produced via immunoSEQ multiplex PCR; TCRdb's table is partial and in-frame only. The sample holds 850,000 to 1,100,000 clones, around 77% seen once. Specimen: memory CD4+ T cells from PBMCs. Subset given: CD45RA-negative fraction. Receptors were obtained from a young man in good health. Some clones in this sample may be carry-over from other donors' samples.

This clone was picked up many times. The chain uses TRBV30 and TRBJ1-6, with D perhaps TRBD1 (5 bases). The V gene's germline CDR1 is GTSNPN and CDR2 SVGIG (reference sequence). This CDR3 comprises 14 residues. V shed 4 bases and J shed 0 bases, with 7 bases lying between them. CDR3 region: CAWMRGSYNSPLHF. In DNA form, the CDR3 reads TGTGCCTGGATGAGGGGCTCCTATAATTCACCCCTCCACTTT.

The chain carries TRBV30 and TRBJ2-1; D assignment may be TRBD1 or TRBD2 (6 bases each). Per germline, CDR1 GTSNPN and CDR2 SVGIG (reference sequence). The CDR3 extends over 17 amino acids. The V gene lost 2 bases and the J gene lost 12 bases, with 29 bases spanning the gap. CDR3 nucleotides: TGTGCCTGGAGTCCTGCCTGGACTACCGGCCAGAGGGGGGTGCAGTTCTTC. It yields the protein CAWSPAWTTGQRGVQFF.

The chain is built from TRBV10-3 and TRBJ2-3; 10 bases match TRBD2. The germline gives CDR1 ENHRY, CDR2 SYGVKD. After removal of 5 bases from V and 5 bases from J, the junction contained 7 bases not matched to a gene. CDR3 length: 15 amino acids. DNA of the CDR3: TGTGCCATCAGTCTAGCGGGAGCCCGTGAAGATACGCAGTATTTT. Translating it yields CAISLAGAREDTQYF.

The J gene is TRBJ1-1, the V gene TRBV28, with D uncertain. The germline gives CDR1 MDHEN, CDR2 SYDVKM. V was shortened by 1 base and J by 2 bases, with 5 bases between the two germline ends. This CDR3 has 13 amino acids. The CDR3 region is CASSLFPNTEAFF. CDR3 sequence (DNA): TGTGCCAGCAGTTTATTTCCCAACACTGAAGCTTTCTTT.

The V and J genes are TRBV28 and TRBJ2-7, with TRBD2 matching over 7 bases. Germline V gene lookup returns CDR1 MDHEN and CDR2 SYDVKM. V dropped 6 bases and J dropped 4; count of bases not matched to a gene: 18. The CDR3 covers 17 residues. The CDR3 is CASSRQPTASGRYEQYF. The CDR3 region has the DNA TGTGCCAGCAGCCGCCAACCTACGGCTAGCGGACGATACGAGCAGTACTTC.

The chain employs TRBV10-3 and TRBJ2-1; tentatively, D is TRBD2 (6 bases). The germline gives CDR1 ENHRY, CDR2 SYGVKD. V dropped 6 bases and J dropped 0 bases, with 18 bases sitting between them. This CDR3 comprises 17 residues. CDR3 sequence: CAISLPFSGSSYNEQFF. CDR3 in DNA: TGTGCCATCAGCCTACCTTTTAGCGGAAGCTCCTACAATGAGCAGTTCTTC.

The chain carries TRBV7-8 and TRBJ2-2; D could derive from TRBD1 or TRBD2 (5 bases each). Trimming pared 2 bases from V and 6 bases from J, leaving 10 bases between. The CDR3 is 14 residues long. Per germline, CDR1 SGHVS and CDR2 FQNEAQ. The CDR3 protein is CASSLTGLAGELFF. The CDR3 bases are TGTGCCAGCAGCTTAACGGGGCTGGCCGGGGAGCTGTTTTTT. Full variable domain (outside the CDR3, taken from reference TRBV7-8 and TRBJ2-2): GAGVSQSPRYKVAKRGQDVALRCDPISGHVSLFWYQQALGQGPEFLTYFQNEAQLDKSGLPSDRFFAERPEGSVSTLKIQRTQQEDSAVYLCASSLTGLAGELFFGEGSRLTVL.

The chain has TRBV29-1 and TRBJ2-1, with D uncertain. This CDR3 is built from 11 residues. Germline assignment: CDR1 SQVTM and CDR2 ANQGSEA. The germline V and J ends were trimmed by 8 bases and 0 bases, with 5 bases remaining between them. This chain's CDR3 is CSPASYNEQFF. As DNA, the CDR3 is TGCAGCCCTGCCTCCTACAATGAGCAGTTCTTC.